The entry below describes one TCR beta chain. The data belong to a study of PD-L1 blockade in urothelial cancer. Germline V CDR1 and CDR2: SGHRS, YFSETQ. This CDR3 is 15 amino acids long. V shed 0 bases, J shed 4 bases, and the junction held 1 base outside the gene matches. Synthetic spike-ins, TCR analog templates, were added into each PCR. Here immunoSEQ multiplex PCR was the method, and the copy in TCRdb shows in-frame clones only, minus some. The sample has roughly 77,000 clones, roughly 84% seen once. Stated time point: pretreatment peripheral blood. This chain links TRBV5-1 with TRBJ2-5; 12 bases fit TRBD2. Sequencing was performed on PBMCs, taken around atezolizumab (anti-PD-L1) treatment. This receptor was obtained from a woman aged 70-85 years with urothelial cancer. The CDR3 nucleotides are TGCGCCAGCAGCTTGGGACTAGCGGGAGCAGAGACCCAGTACTTC. Its translation: CASSLGLAGAETQYF.